This T cell receptor (beta chain) derives from a study of siplizumab effects on memory and regulatory T cells. The repertoire was sequenced with immunoSEQ multiplex PCR; TCRdb's copy has only in-frame clones and lacks some. The sample holds under 100,000 clones, roughly 94% seen once. As regards this clone: As yet, its antigen is unknown.

Study results and limitations: Siplizumab, the agent tested, significantly reduced alloreactive sequences traceable to unstimulated CD4+ memory cells. Naive T cells looked more diverse than memory cells and looked like major alloresponse contributors.

Trimming took 0 bases from V and 6 from J, leaving 6 bases between them. There are 13 residues in the CDR3. The V gene's germline CDR1 is ENHRY and CDR2 SYGVKD. Sequenced sample: non-Treg CD4+ T cells sorted from blood. The TCR sequence derives from a human donor in good health. J is TRBJ1-5 and V is TRBV10-3; D remains ambiguous. CDR3 sequence (DNA): TGTGCCATCAGTGAGTCTGTACGTCAGCCCCAGCATTTT. Amino acids: CAISESVRQPQHF.